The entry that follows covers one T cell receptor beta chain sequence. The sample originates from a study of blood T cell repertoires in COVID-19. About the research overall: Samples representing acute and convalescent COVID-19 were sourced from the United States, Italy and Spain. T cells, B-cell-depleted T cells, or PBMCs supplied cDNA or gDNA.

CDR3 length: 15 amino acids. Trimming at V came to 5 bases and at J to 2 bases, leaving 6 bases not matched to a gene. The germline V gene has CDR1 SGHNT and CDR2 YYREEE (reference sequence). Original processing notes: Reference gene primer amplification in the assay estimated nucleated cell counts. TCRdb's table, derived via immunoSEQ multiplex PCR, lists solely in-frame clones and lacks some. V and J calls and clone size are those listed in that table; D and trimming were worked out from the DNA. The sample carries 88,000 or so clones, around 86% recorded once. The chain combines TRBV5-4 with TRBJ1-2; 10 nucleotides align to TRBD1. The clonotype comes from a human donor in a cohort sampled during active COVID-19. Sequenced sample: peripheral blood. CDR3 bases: TGTGCCAGCAGTTCGCTGACAGGGGGCAACTATGGCTACACCTTC. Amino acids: CASSSLTGGNYGYTF.